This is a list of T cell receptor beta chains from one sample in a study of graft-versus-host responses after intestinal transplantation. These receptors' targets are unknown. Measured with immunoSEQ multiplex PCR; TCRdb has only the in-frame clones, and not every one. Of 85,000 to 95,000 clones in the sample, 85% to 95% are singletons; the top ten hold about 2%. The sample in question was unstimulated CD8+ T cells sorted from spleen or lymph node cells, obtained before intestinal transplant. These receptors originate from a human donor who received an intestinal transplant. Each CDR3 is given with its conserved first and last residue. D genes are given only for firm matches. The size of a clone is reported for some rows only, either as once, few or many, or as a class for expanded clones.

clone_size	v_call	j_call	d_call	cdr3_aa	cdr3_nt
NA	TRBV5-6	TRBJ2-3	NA	CASSLARQRLEDF	TGTGCCAGCAGCTTGGCCCGACAGCGCCTCGAGGATTTT
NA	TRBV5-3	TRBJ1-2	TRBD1	CARSLEDRDFYGYTF	TGTGCCAGAAGCTTGGAGGACAGGGATTTCTATGGCTACACCTTC
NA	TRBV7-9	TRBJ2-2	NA	CASSFPDRYSGELFF	TGTGCCAGCAGCTTTCCCGATCGGTATTCCGGGGAGCTGTTTTTT
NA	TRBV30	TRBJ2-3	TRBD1	CAWRPRDRAGSGTDTQYF	TGTGCCTGGAGGCCGCGGGACAGGGCGGGGTCGGGCACAGATACGCAGTATTTT
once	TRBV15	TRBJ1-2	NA	CATSRDRVNGYTF	TGTGCCACCAGCAGAGACAGGGTGAACGGCTACACCTTC
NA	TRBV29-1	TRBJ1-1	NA	CSVGGGGSTEAFF	TGCAGCGTTGGGGGGGGCGGTTCTACTGAAGCTTTCTTT
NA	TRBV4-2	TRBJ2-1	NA	CASSQENGGSEQFF	TGTGCCAGCAGCCAAGAGAATGGCGGCAGTGAGCAGTTCTTC
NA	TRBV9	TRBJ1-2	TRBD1	CASSVSRTGIWYGYTF	TGTGCCAGCAGCGTCTCAAGGACAGGGATTTGGTATGGCTACACCTTC
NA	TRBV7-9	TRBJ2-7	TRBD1	CASSLEDWQGDEQYF	TGTGCCAGCAGCTTAGAGGATTGGCAGGGGGATGAGCAGTACTTC
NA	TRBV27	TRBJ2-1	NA	CASSLKGAGNEQFF	TGTGCCAGCAGTTTGAAGGGGGCGGGAAATGAGCAGTTCTTC
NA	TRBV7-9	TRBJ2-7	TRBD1	CASSLVAGDRSSYEQYF	TGTGCCAGCAGCTTAGTCGCAGGGGACAGATCCTCCTACGAGCAGTACTTC
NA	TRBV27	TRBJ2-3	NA	CASSESSTRTDTQYF	TGTGCCAGCAGTGAATCTAGCACTCGCACAGATACGCAGTATTTT
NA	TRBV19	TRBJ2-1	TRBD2	CASKGSGTNNEQFF	TGTGCCAGTAAAGGAAGCGGGACCAACAATGAGCAGTTCTTC
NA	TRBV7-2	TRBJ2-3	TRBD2	CASSGSSGGNTDTQYF	TGTGCCAGCAGCGGATCTAGCGGGGGGAACACAGATACGCAGTATTTT
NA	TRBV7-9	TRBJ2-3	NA	CASSALGTANTDTQYF	TGTGCCAGCAGCGCCTTAGGTACAGCTAACACAGATACGCAGTATTTT
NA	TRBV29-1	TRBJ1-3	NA	CSVEGTGSGNTIYF	TGCAGCGTTGAAGGAACTGGCTCTGGAAACACCATATATTTT
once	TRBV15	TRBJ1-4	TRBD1	CATSRQPKTQTGDKNEKLFF	TGTGCCACCAGCAGACAACCCAAAACTCAAACAGGGGACAAGAATGAAAAACTGTTTTTT
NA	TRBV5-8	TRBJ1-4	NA	CASSLGGYREKLFF	TGTGCCAGCAGCTTAGGAGGTTACCGTGAAAAACTGTTTTTT
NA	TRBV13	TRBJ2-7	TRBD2	CASSSRGEGFSSYEQYF	TGTGCCAGCAGCTCCCGCGGGGAGGGTTTTAGCTCCTACGAGCAGTACTTC
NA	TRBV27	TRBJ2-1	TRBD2	CASSLQLGGSSYNEQFF	TGTGCCAGCAGTCTCCAACTCGGGGGGAGCTCCTACAATGAGCAGTTCTTC
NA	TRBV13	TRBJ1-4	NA	CASSLGGATNEKLFF	TGTGCCAGCAGCTTAGGCGGGGCAACTAATGAAAAACTGTTTTTT
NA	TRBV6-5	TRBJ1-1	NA	CASSYNRVNTEAFF	TGTGCCAGCAGTTACAACAGGGTGAACACTGAAGCTTTCTTT
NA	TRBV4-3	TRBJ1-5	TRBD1	CASSQAWTGKQPQHF	TGCGCCAGCAGCCAAGCTTGGACAGGGAAACAGCCCCAGCATTTT
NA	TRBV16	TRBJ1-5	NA	CASSHQGGGNQPQHF	TGTGCCAGCAGCCATCAGGGTGGAGGCAATCAGCCCCAGCATTTT
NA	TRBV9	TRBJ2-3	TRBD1	CASSVVTGVPDTQYF	TGTGCCAGCAGCGTAGTGACAGGGGTACCAGATACGCAGTATTTT
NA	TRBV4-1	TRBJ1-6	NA	CASSQVSWGERPPLHF	TGCGCCAGCAGCCAAGTCTCCTGGGGGGAAAGACCACCCCTCCACTTT
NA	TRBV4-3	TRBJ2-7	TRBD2	CASSRGGETSYEQYF	TGCGCCAGCAGCCGTGGGGGGGAAACCTCCTACGAGCAGTACTTC
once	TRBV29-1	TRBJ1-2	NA	CSAEIGYGYTF	TGCAGCGCCGAGATTGGCTATGGCTACACCTTC
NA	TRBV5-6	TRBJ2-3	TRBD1	CASSSDRTDTQYF	TGTGCCAGCAGCTCGGACAGGACAGATACGCAGTATTTT
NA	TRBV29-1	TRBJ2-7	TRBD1	CSVVGDSSYEQYF	TGCAGCGTTGTAGGGGACAGCTCCTACGAGCAGTACTTC
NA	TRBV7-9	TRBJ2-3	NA	CASSLVSGETQYF	TGTGCCAGCAGCTTAGTTTCGGGGGAGACGCAGTATTTT
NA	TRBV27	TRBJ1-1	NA	CASSFGGATEAFF	TGTGCCAGCAGTTTCGGCGGGGCCACTGAAGCTTTCTTT
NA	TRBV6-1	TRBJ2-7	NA	CASSDPYEQYF	TGTGCCAGCAGTGATCCATACGAGCAGTACTTC
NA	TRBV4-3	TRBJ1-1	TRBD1	CASSQEQGGTEAFF	TGCGCCAGCAGCCAAGAACAGGGGGGCACTGAAGCTTTCTTT
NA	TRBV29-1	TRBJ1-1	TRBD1	CSVEAPGGTGEAFF	TGCAGCGTTGAAGCCCCAGGGGGAACCGGTGAAGCTTTCTTT
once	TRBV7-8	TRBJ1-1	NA	CASSFSGEGTEAFF	TGTGCCAGCAGCTTTTCAGGGGAAGGCACTGAAGCTTTCTTT
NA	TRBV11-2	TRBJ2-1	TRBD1	CASSLDFGQGRGNEQFF	TGTGCCAGCAGCTTAGATTTTGGACAGGGTAGGGGCAATGAGCAGTTCTTC
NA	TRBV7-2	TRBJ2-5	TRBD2	CASSLGGGLEETQYF	TGTGCCAGCAGCTTGGGCGGGGGACTCGAAGAGACCCAGTACTTC
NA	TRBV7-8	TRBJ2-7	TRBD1	CASSSDRNPYEQYF	TGTGCCAGCAGCTCGGACAGGAATCCCTACGAGCAGTACTTC
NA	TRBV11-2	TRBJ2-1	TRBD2	CASSLESGGPTYNEQFF	TGTGCCAGCAGCTTAGAGTCGGGGGGGCCGACCTACAATGAGCAGTTCTTC
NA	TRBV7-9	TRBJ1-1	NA	CASSLLSIEAFF	TGTGCCAGCAGCCTCCTATCGATTGAAGCTTTCTTT
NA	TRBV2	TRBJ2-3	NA	CASGGNSGGGSGADTQYF	TGTGCCAGCGGGGGGAATTCAGGCGGCGGGTCGGGCGCAGATACGCAGTATTTT
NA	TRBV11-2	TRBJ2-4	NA	CASSTGRLAKNIQYF	TGTGCCAGCAGCACGGGTCGTCTAGCCAAAAACATTCAGTACTTC
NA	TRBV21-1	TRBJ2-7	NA	CASSPTGLENYEQYF	TGTGCCAGCAGCCCCACGGGACTCGAAAACTACGAGCAGTACTTC
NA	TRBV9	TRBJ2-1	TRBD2	CASSAPLSGGAYNEQFF	TGTGCCAGCAGCGCCCCTCTAAGCGGGGGGGCCTACAATGAGCAGTTCTTC
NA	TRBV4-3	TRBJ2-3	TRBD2	CASSQSRKQGLAGELKPDTQYF	TGCGCCAGCAGCCAAAGTAGGAAGCAGGGGCTAGCGGGGGAGCTAAAGCCAGATACGCAGTATTTT
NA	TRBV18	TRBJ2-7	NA	CASSPGQPSYEQYF	TGTGCCAGCTCACCAGGGCAACCGAGCTACGAGCAGTACTTC
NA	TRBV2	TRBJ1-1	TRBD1	CASPGTVQTEAFF	TGTGCCAGCCCCGGGACAGTCCAAACTGAAGCTTTCTTT
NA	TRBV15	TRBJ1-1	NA	CATSTGSNTEAFF	TGTGCCACCTCGACAGGATCGAACACTGAAGCTTTCTTT
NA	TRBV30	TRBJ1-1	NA	CAWSALEPGLGDTEAFF	TGTGCCTGGAGCGCCCTAGAGCCGGGACTTGGCGACACTGAAGCTTTCTTT
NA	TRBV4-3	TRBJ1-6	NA	CASSESLGTGSDSPLHF	TGCGCCAGCAGCGAATCTTTAGGAACAGGGAGCGATTCACCCCTCCACTTT
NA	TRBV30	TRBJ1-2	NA	CAWIGGPNYGYTF	TGTGCCTGGATAGGGGGTCCTAACTATGGCTACACCTTC
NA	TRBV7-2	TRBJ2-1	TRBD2	CASRPGGGSNEQFF	TGTGCCAGCAGACCCGGGGGGGGTTCCAATGAGCAGTTCTTC
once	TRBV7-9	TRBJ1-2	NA	CASSPTASGVDGYTF	TGTGCCAGCAGCCCTACGGCGTCGGGGGTCGATGGCTACACCTTC
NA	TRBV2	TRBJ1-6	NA	CASSVYYGGVDNSPLHF	TGTGCCAGCAGTGTTTATTATGGGGGGGTAGATAATTCACCCCTCCACTTT
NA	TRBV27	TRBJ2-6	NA	CASSYRASGANVLTF	TGTGCCAGCAGCTACAGGGCCTCTGGGGCCAACGTCCTGACTTTC
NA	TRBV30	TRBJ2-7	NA	CAWSDLRGTYEQYF	TGTGCCTGGAGTGATTTACGGGGAACCTACGAGCAGTACTTC
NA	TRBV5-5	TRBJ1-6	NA	CASSLEAFQGGLEPLHF	TGTGCCAGCAGCTTGGAAGCCTTCCAGGGTGGCCTTGAACCCCTCCACTTT
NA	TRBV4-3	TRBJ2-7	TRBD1	CASSQDRDRGYEQYF	TGCGCCAGCAGCCAAGACCGGGACAGGGGCTACGAGCAGTACTTC